This T cell receptor beta chain was retrieved from a study of T cells after yellow fever vaccination. Study-level background: Low-cell-number fractions underwent preparation using SMART-Seq v4 Ultra Low Input.

Generation of TCR cDNA used 5'RACE template switching (which added a universal primer site and UMIs). TCRdb re-derived calls from the 5' RACE reads in MiXCR, one entry per CDR3 protein. The data hold 200,000 to 250,000 distinct CDR3 sequences, with about 3% observed a single time. This clonotype was seen a few times. Its matching antigen is unknown. The CDR3 runs 16 residues. Germline V CDR1 and CDR2: ENHRY, SYGVKD. Trimming stripped 6 bases from V and 1 base from J, with 18 bases between. Whole-study results and caveats: Just a small share of clonotypes turned up in the CD4 compartment as well as the CD8 compartment.

The chain combines TRBV10-3 with TRBJ1-1; D is possibly TRBD1 (6 bases). The starting material was CD4+ T cells sorted from PBMCs, obtained 10 days after the yellow fever booster vaccination. This receptor was taken from a man aged 18 to 29 who received the YFV17D yellow fever vaccine. The CDR3 loop is CAIRPRDTTANTEAFF. CDR3 nucleotide sequence: TGTGCCATCAGGCCTCGGGACACTACAGCGAACACTGAAGCTTTCTTT.